A single sample gave rise to the 27 T cell receptor beta chains below, sequenced in a study of cytomegalovirus exposure and HLA in healthy donors. Assay: immunoSEQ multiplex PCR; the TCRdb copy retains only in-frame clones and omits some. Of around 190,000 clones in the sample, roughly 81% were seen once. The sequenced sample was PBMCs. The receptors were sampled from a woman between 25 and 40 years old in good health and CMV-seronegative.

In DNA, the CDR3 is TGTGCCAGCAGGATAGCGGGAGGGCCCTACAATGAGCAGTTCTTC. Protein product: CASRIAGGPYNEQFF. The chain uses TRBV6-5 and TRBJ2-1; 11 bases line up with TRBD2. V was pared by 6 bases and J by 2 bases, with 3 bases of the junction left unmatched. Per germline, CDR1 MNHEY and CDR2 SVGAGI. The CDR3 is made up of 15 amino acids.

The J gene is TRBJ2-2, the V gene TRBV2; D perhaps matches TRBD1 (5 bases). Germline V gives CDR1 SNHLY, CDR2 FYNNEI. There are 17 residues in the CDR3. Trimming cost V 1 base and J 4 bases, with 16 bases left between them. CDR3 protein: CASSEVRGPGGTGELFF. In nucleotides, the CDR3 is TGTGCCAGCAGTGAAGTAAGGGGCCCGGGTGGCACCGGGGAGCTGTTTTTT.

The chain has TRBV27 and TRBJ2-7, with a possible D match to TRBD2 (5 bases). V was clipped by 4 bases and J by 5 bases, with 12 bases between them. CDR3 length: 13 amino acids. CDR1 is MNHEY and CDR2 is SMNVEV in the germline V gene (reference sequence). The CDR3 spells CASSWTGENEQYF. The CDR3, as DNA: TGTGCCAGCAGTTGGACCGGGGAAAACGAGCAGTACTTC.

V gene TRBV7-2 combines with J gene TRBJ1-5; 7 bases agree with TRBD1. This CDR3 has 15 amino acids. Germline-derived CDR1 and CDR2 are SGHTA and FQGNSA. The V gene end was trimmed by 4 bases and the J gene end by 3 bases; junction bases not matched to a gene: 6. The CDR3 DNA is TGTGCCAGCAGCTGGGCGACAGGGAACAATCAGCCCCAGCATTTT. Translating gives CASSWATGNNQPQHF.

V gene TRBV15 combines with J gene TRBJ2-3, with D perhaps matching TRBD1 (6 bases). Trimming left V 1 base short and J 4 bases short, with 9 bases between. CDR3 size: 14 residues. Germline V lookup: CDR1 LNHNV, CDR2 YYDKDF (reference sequence). The CDR3, as DNA: TGTGCCACCAGCAGAGCAGGGGACGCAGATACGCAGTATTTT. Translated: CATSRAGDADTQYF.

This clone turned up a few times. The V and J genes are TRBV6-5 and TRBJ1-2, with 7 bases identical to TRBD1. Germline V lookup: CDR1 MNHEY, CDR2 SVGAGI. The CDR3 covers 14 residues. The V gene end was trimmed by 6 bases and the J gene end by 4 bases; junction bases not matched to a gene: 8. The CDR3 nucleotides are TGTGCCAGCAGCCCGGCGGGACAGTTCTATGGCTACACCTTC. Amino acids: CASSPAGQFYGYTF.

The chain couples TRBV5-1 to TRBJ2-5; D unclear. Looked up from germline, CDR1 is SGHRS and CDR2 is YFSETQ. Trimming stripped 4 bases from V and 2 bases from J, with 6 bases between. The CDR3 contains 12 residues. CDR3 amino acids: CASSPRQETQYF. CDR3 sequence (DNA): TGCGCCAGCAGCCCGAGGCAAGAGACCCAGTACTTC.

The chain uses TRBV9 and TRBJ2-1; 14 bases match TRBD2. Germline V gives CDR1 SGDLS, CDR2 YYNGEE. Trimming cost V 1 base and J 4 bases; bases outside gene matches: 10. This CDR3 has 19 amino acids. The CDR3 here is CASSVPEAGTSGGYNEQFF. The CDR3, as DNA: TGTGCCAGCAGCGTACCTGAGGCGGGGACTAGCGGGGGATACAATGAGCAGTTCTTC.

The table lists this clone with a few counts. The rearrangement uses TRBV5-4 and TRBJ1-5, with D uncertain. The CDR3 length is 14 residues. Trimming stripped 0 bases from V and 5 bases from J, with 9 bases between. Germline lookup yields CDR1 SGHNT and CDR2 YYREEE (reference sequence). CDR3 DNA sequence: TGTGCCAGCAGCTTGGGGGAGTCGGATCAGCCCCAGCATTTT. Translated, it gives CASSLGESDQPQHF.

The CDR3 reads CASSPPGGRMDYGYTF. As DNA, the CDR3 is TGTGCCAGCAGTCCACCAGGGGGGCGTATGGACTATGGCTACACCTTC. This chain uses TRBV28 with TRBJ1-2, with 7 bases matching TRBD1. The junction had 12 bases not matched to a gene; V was cut back by 5 bases and J by 3 bases. CDR1 MDHEN and CDR2 SYDVKM come from the germline V gene. CDR3 length: 16 amino acids.

The chain is built from TRBV5-1 and TRBJ1-1, with a weak D call TRBD1 (6 bases). The V gene's germline CDR1 is SGHRS and CDR2 YFSETQ. The CDR3 spans 13 residues. V dropped 4 bases and J dropped 5 bases, with 12 bases sitting between them. The chain's CDR3 is CASSGPTGTEAFF. The DNA of the CDR3 is TGCGCCAGCAGCGGACCGACAGGAACTGAAGCTTTCTTT.

J is TRBJ2-2 and V is TRBV28, with 9 nucleotides matching TRBD1. CDR3 length equals 14 residues. Germline lookup yields CDR1 MDHEN and CDR2 SYDVKM. Losses at the gene ends were 6 bases for V and 8 bases for J; bases not matched to a gene: 7. This CDR3 reads CASREDRGPGELFF. For the CDR3, the DNA is TGTGCCAGCAGAGAGGACAGGGGACCGGGGGAGCTGTTTTTT.

The sample holds one count of this clone. The genes are TRBV5-1 and TRBJ2-7, with a weak D call TRBD1 (7 bases). The CDR3 sequence is 14 residues long. Looked up from germline, CDR1 is SGHRS and CDR2 is YFSETQ. V gave up 0 bases and J gave up 5 bases, with 12 bases separating them. The CDR3 reads CASSLVQGGHEQYF. The CDR3, as DNA: TGCGCCAGCAGCTTGGTCCAGGGGGGCCACGAGCAGTACTTC.

The V call is TRBV25-1, the J call TRBJ2-3, with 7 nucleotides matching TRBD2. After removal of 5 bases from V and 0 bases from J, the junction contained 5 bases not matched to a gene. Per the germline V gene, CDR1 is MGHDK and CDR2 is SYGVNS. This CDR3 is built from 15 residues. The CDR3 sequence: CASSQGAGSTDTQYF. In DNA form, the CDR3 reads TGTGCCAGCAGTCAGGGAGCGGGGAGCACAGATACGCAGTATTTT.

V is TRBV4-1 and J is TRBJ2-7; TRBD2 is a possible D gene (6 bases). V shed 1 base and J shed 4 bases, with 11 bases lying between them. Germline-derived CDR1 and CDR2 are MGHRA and YSYEKL. The CDR3 contains 14 residues. This CDR3 is CASSQGRAGYEQYF. Here the CDR3 DNA reads TGCGCCAGCAGCCAAGGGCGGGCGGGGTACGAGCAGTACTTC.

The V call is TRBV30, the J call TRBJ2-2, with D tentatively TRBD2 (5 bases). Germline CDR1 is GTSNPN and CDR2 is SVGIG (reference sequence). V shed 0 bases and J shed 0 bases, with 11 bases lying between them. This CDR3 has 16 residues. The CDR3 here is CAWSVLGYTNTGELFF. CDR3 bases: TGTGCCTGGAGTGTACTAGGGTACACGAACACCGGGGAGCTGTTTTTT.

This rearrangement joins TRBV6-1 to TRBJ1-2; 7 bases are shared with TRBD1. Germline trimming cut 3 bases from V and 0 bases from J; bases unmatched to any gene: 7. The CDR3 has 16 amino acids. Germline assignment: CDR1 MNHNS and CDR2 SASEGT. CDR3 sequence: CASSEGGQLANYGYTF. The CDR3 DNA follows: TGTGCCAGCAGTGAGGGGGGACAGCTGGCTAACTATGGCTACACCTTC.

V is TRBV19 and J is TRBJ1-4; 8 bases align to TRBD1. V was clipped by 5 bases and J by 5 bases; unmatched bases: 7. Germline V lookup: CDR1 LNHDA, CDR2 SQIVND (reference sequence). CDR3 size: 15 residues. The CDR3 sequence is CASSDRQGRNEKLFF. In nucleotides, the CDR3 is TGTGCCAGTAGTGACCGACAGGGGAGGAATGAAAAACTGTTTTTT.

The rearrangement joins TRBV18 to TRBJ2-3; D gene ambiguous. The CDR3 is made up of 13 amino acids. Germline-derived CDR1 and CDR2 are KGHSH and LQKENI. The V gene lost 2 bases and the J gene lost 3 bases, with 6 bases spanning the gap. As DNA, the CDR3 is TGTGCCAGCTCACCAAGACAAACAGATACGCAGTATTTT. Translation gives CASSPRQTDTQYF.

This chain connects TRBV28 to TRBJ1-5; D is perhaps TRBD1 (6 bases). Germline CDR1 reads MDHEN; CDR2 reads SYDVKM. Trimming shortened V by 2 bases and J by 8 bases, and 16 bases separated the two germline ends. The CDR3 has 15 amino acids. Here the CDR3 reads CASSLVGRGKKPQHF. CDR3 bases: TGTGCCAGCAGTTTAGTAGGCAGGGGAAAGAAGCCCCAGCATTTT.

This chain's CDR3 is CAWRAAVDRVGYTF. The CDR3 DNA is TGTGCCTGGAGGGCAGCTGTCGACAGGGTGGGCTACACCTTC. The V gene is TRBV30, the J gene TRBJ1-2; 7 nucleotides align to TRBD1. CDR1 is GTSNPN, CDR2 SVGIG, per germline (reference sequence). Germline trimming cut 3 bases from V and 8 bases from J; bases unmatched to any gene: 12. The CDR3 extends over 14 amino acids.

The chain employs TRBV19 and TRBJ1-2; perhaps TRBD1 as D (6 bases). The ends were cut back, 7 bases at V and 7 bases at J, with 22 bases in the middle. CDR3 length equals 15 residues. Per the germline V gene, CDR1 is LNHDA and CDR2 is SQIVND (reference sequence). The chain's CDR3 is CASKKPGTSTFGYTF. CDR3 in DNA: TGTGCCAGTAAGAAGCCCGGGACATCGACTTTTGGCTACACCTTC.

This chain joins TRBV28 and TRBJ2-7; 7 bases agree with TRBD2. The CDR3 is made up of 16 amino acids. Losses at the gene ends were 6 bases for V and 0 bases for J; bases not matched to a gene: 11. Germline V lookup: CDR1 MDHEN, CDR2 SYDVKM. CDR3 amino acids: CASRALGGKSSYEQYF. The DNA of the CDR3 is TGTGCCAGCAGGGCCCTCGGGGGGAAGAGCTCCTACGAGCAGTACTTC. The whole variable domain, remainder taken from reference TRBV28 and TRBJ2-7, is DVKVTQSSRYLVKRTGEKVFLECVQDMDHENMFWYRQDPGLGLRLIYFSYDVKMKEKGDIPEGYSVSREKKERFSLILESASTNQTSMYLCASRALGGKSSYEQYFGPGTRLTVT.

The genes are TRBV4-1 and TRBJ2-3; 11 bases agree with TRBD2. V dropped 5 bases and J dropped 6; count of bases not matched to a gene: 10. The CDR3 runs 16 residues. Per germline, CDR1 MGHRA and CDR2 YSYEKL. The CDR3 sequence is CASSLALAGAGDTQYF. The CDR3 nucleotides read TGCGCCAGCAGCTTGGCACTAGCGGGAGCCGGGGATACGCAGTATTTT.

The rearrangement joins TRBV6-5 to TRBJ2-1, with 11 bases fitting TRBD2. The CDR3 is 16 amino acids. Looked up from germline, CDR1 is MNHEY and CDR2 is SVGAGI. Trimming removed 0 bases from V and 8 bases from J; junction bases left unmatched: 6. The CDR3 sequence is CASSYSGLAGGDEQFF. The CDR3 DNA is TGTGCCAGCAGTTACTCGGGTCTAGCGGGAGGTGATGAGCAGTTCTTC.

V and J are TRBV29-1 and TRBJ2-7, with a possible D match to TRBD2 (7 bases). CDR3 length: 16 amino acids. V was shortened by 0 bases and J by 0 bases, with 15 bases between the two germline ends. Looked up from germline, CDR1 is SQVTM and CDR2 is ANQGSEA. CDR3 protein: CSVEDRVGGGSYEQYF. The CDR3 DNA sequence: TGCAGCGTTGAAGATCGGGTGGGAGGGGGCTCCTACGAGCAGTACTTC.

This rearrangement joins TRBV18 to TRBJ1-5; D may be TRBD1 (6 bases). Per the germline V gene, CDR1 is KGHSH and CDR2 is LQKENI. Trimming took 8 bases from V and 4 from J, leaving 12 bases between them. The CDR3 totals 13 residues. Written as DNA, the CDR3 is TGTGCCAGCGGAGGACAGACTAATCAGCCCCAGCATTTT. This codes for CASGGQTNQPQHF.